Given below is one T cell receptor beta chain in context. Its antigen specificity is not known. Base qualities were left out, and no much larger clone turns up one base away. The cohort consisted of 650 to 850 healthy bone marrow donors. Cohort members were all nominally healthy when sampled, although unrecorded immune exposures were likely present. The donor was CMV seronegative and belonged to the group of 320 or so seronegative cohort members. A peripheral blood sample was provided by each donor, and peripheral blood mononuclear cells were used for TCR beta sequencing. Genomic DNA extraction from the blood cell samples was performed with the Qiagen DNeasy Blood Extraction Kit. Reading from cysteine to phenylalanine, the CDR3 counts 14 amino acids. Just CDR3 DNA is preserved here, 42 bases in frame from base 1. The germline V gene supplies CDR1 MDHEN and CDR2 SYDVKM. Germline trimming amounts to 6 bases on V and 0 bases on J, with 0 as the count of junction bases outside the gene matches.

The data were obtained in a study of cytomegalovirus exposure and HLA in healthy donors (dated 2017 in TCRdb). For context, the study as a whole: In an earlier analysis of 587 of the donors, around 290 Gb of sequence data and 117 million unique TCR beta sequences from roughly 190 million T cells were reported. An early release that covered 640 HLA-typed donors contained approximately 320 gigabases of sequencing data and tens of millions of unique TCR sequences. Along with the approximately 670-subject first cohort, a separate validation cohort of over a hundred different subjects was used. Among the roughly 400 genotyped donors, under 90% belonged to the genetic ancestry cluster associated with self-reported Caucasian donors. Because of strong linkage in the cohort, roughly five DR-DQ haplotypes were treated as single units for association and clustering. Every repertoire in the discovery cohort had been generated on one and the same sequencing platform. HLA typing covered class I and class II loci at four-digit resolution. A later genetic analysis took genome-wide SNP genotypes for about 60% of the roughly 670 donors and used that subset as a discovery cohort. High-throughput TCR immunosequencing, statistical association of individual TCRs with disease status, and machine learning were combined to predict cytomegalovirus infection status. A later analysis re-analyzed previously published TCR beta repertoires from 600 to 850 donors and added high-resolution HLA genotyping to study TCR occurrence patterns. The aim of the study was to test whether cataloging public T cell receptors could identify signatures of past pathogen exposure. Donor age, sex, ethnicity and CMV serostatus were collected together with the repertoire data. The number of donors typed differed by locus, with roughly 629-640 for A, B, C, DRB1 and DQB1, around 560 for DQA1, 606 for DPA1, and over 400 for DPB1. To decide whether each TCR beta V gene segment behaved as functional or pseudogenic, an earlier analysis of approximately 620 of the donors relied on high-throughput TCR beta sequencing. Rather than using new phenotypic data, the later analysis identified candidate immune exposures from TCR beta sequences and from how often those sequences occurred across donors. The study used immunosequencing to profile the T cell repertoires of about 670 subjects and linked those repertoires to cytomegalovirus serostatus. Among several hundred genotyped donors of the cohort, an average of around 250,000 unique TCR beta nucleotide sequences was sequenced per donor, of which roughly 17% were non-productive.

General study outcomes and caveats: The cohort was sequenced for TCR beta chains only, and without alpha or paired-chain data the features that could be detected were limited. Presence/absence analyses assumed roughly uniform sequencing depth across donors, an assumption that may not hold. A later analysis associated about 18,000 TCR beta sequences with specific HLA alleles at a false discovery rate of 0.05. In a later analysis, HLA-associated TCR beta chains were found to be more clonally expanded and to have lower generation probabilities than equally common non-associated chains. The authors suggested that the approach could potentially be generalized to other disease states and immunological phenotypes. Three of the identified cytomegalovirus-associated TCR beta chains were confirmed in vitro to be specific for cytomegalovirus antigens. Compared with the approximately 720-donor mean, donors in an Asian-associated ancestry cluster had fewer N-insertions in productive TCRs, according to a later genetic analysis. In the study, approximately 150 TCR beta chains were listed as associated with cytomegalovirus. A later analysis reported that several top co-occurrence clusters appeared linked to parvovirus B19, influenza, CMV and Epstein-Barr virus. Some IMGT-functional V segments, including TRBV6-2 and TRBV6-3, could not be distinguished by the 87-base-pair reads and were therefore excluded. Across donors, most TCR sequences were observed very rarely, whereas some public TCRs were present in many individuals. Cytomegalovirus status was reported to be diagnosed by the classifier with high specificity and sensitivity in both the original and validation cohorts. In an earlier analysis of some 500 of the donors, most TCR beta V segments were observed in productive rearrangements about 90% or about 30% of the time, broadly matching IMGT annotations. For the cohort, immune exposure information was limited to CMV serostatus. In a later analysis, most CMV-associated TCR beta chains were found to appear HLA-restricted, with HLA associations seemingly driven largely by CMV exposure. A later analysis found that TCR association rates varied across HLA loci, with DRB1 alleles showing the most associated TCRs and HLA-C alleles the fewest. HLA typing was unavailable for some donors at each locus, so association tests used only the typed subset. Strong co-occurrence of HLA alleles, especially DR and DQ, made assigning TCR associations to individual alleles difficult. The earlier analysis of 587 of the donors excluded approximately 17 rarely observed V segments, including chromosome 9 orphons, because counts were too low. An association between a missense DCLRE1C variant and V-gene and J-gene trimming of TCR beta chains was found in a later genetic analysis and replicated in an independent cohort. A cluster of highly shared sequence variants was judged likely to be a technical artifact of the sequencing pipeline. Correlated functional status among segregating V segments might be attributable to linkage disequilibrium, but an unknown experimental factor could not be ruled out. A further reported finding was that TCR beta sequences accurately predicted the HLA-A and HLA-B alleles for most subjects in the first cohort.

Library construction relied on the immunoSEQ multiplex PCR assay. The multiplex PCR relied on a mix of 60 forward primers for TCR Vbeta segments and 13 reverse primers for TCR Jbeta segments. Amplification of the CDR3 region of rearranged TCR beta genes was performed with a multiplex PCR assay on genomic DNA. The Illumina HiSeq System was used to sequence the amplified TCR beta libraries as 87-base-pair reads. Under the source paper's analysis protocol: Across the roughly 600 repertoires, a later analysis counted 80 million or so unique TCR beta chains, roughly 11 million of which were shared by at least two donors. To remove PCR and sequencing errors, raw reads were error-corrected and collapsed into unique sequences using a nearest-neighbor algorithm that merged closely related sequences. CDR3 sequences were aligned to IMGT reference sequences to assign V, D and J gene segments. Each retained sequence needed at least a six-nucleotide match to both a V gene segment and a J gene segment. Rearrangements were classified as productive when the CDR3 lacked stop codons and remained in frame with V and J, and all other rearrangements were classified as non-productive. Following IMGT convention, CDR3 was defined as the stretch from the second conserved V-encoded cysteine to the conserved J-encoded phenylalanine. The earlier analysis of about 590 of the donors excluded sequences that lacked an unambiguous match to a single V gene segment. In an earlier analysis of around 600 of the donors, V segments were called functional above 56.7% productive rearrangements and were called segregating when the between-donor standard deviation exceeded 5%. To diagnose cytomegalovirus status from the catalog of TCR beta chain sequences, a statistical classification framework was built. In a later analysis, V and J genes were assigned by comparing TCR nucleotide sequences against IMGT/GENE-DB human TR gene sequences. In a later analysis, CDR3 sequences and most-parsimonious VDJ recombination scenarios were assigned using the TCRdist pipeline. In a later analysis, each TCR beta chain was defined by its CDR3 amino acid sequence together with its V-gene family, and reads lacking a unique V-gene family were excluded. As a way to deal with suspected cross-contamination and a sequencing artifact, a later analysis dropped hundreds of nucleotide sequences that were highly shared and had low generation probability. In a later analysis, a clonal expansion index was calculated for each public chain from normalized within-repertoire ranks of inferred template counts. In a later analysis, generation probabilities were computed using a VDJ recombination model fitted to out-of-frame rearrangements, and the results were checked against IGoR. In a later analysis, TCR-TCR, TCR-HLA and TCR-CMV co-occurrence was scored with hypergeometric tests, and a repertoire-size bias correction was applied to TCR pairs. A later analysis estimated false discovery rates by permuting HLA or CMV assignments 20 times. In a later analysis, co-occurring TCRs were grouped with DBSCAN, and TCRdist sequence similarity was added when clustering was performed within HLA-allele-positive subsets. Repertoires with fewer than 30,000 or more than 120,000 public chains were left out of co-occurrence clustering, as were five repertoires with anomalous nucleotide sharing. Drawn from immuneACCESS, this table holds only the in-frame rearrangements with V and J called that TCRdb kept. Clones are partly lost; checked studies trace under half to an unresolved V gene and leave the rest unexplained. D and trimming were read from the DNA, whereas the V and J calls and clone size are those reported in that table. Counted in this sample were 110,000 to 150,000 clones; about two thirds of them appeared once. Clones ranked in the top ten supply 4% to 5.5% of the sample.

Recombination linked TRBV28 to TRBJ1-1, with TRBD1 matching 11 junction bases. This TCR derives from a man between 60 and 75 years old in good health and CMV-seronegative. Sequencing used PBMCs. The nucleotide sequence is given as TGTGCCAGCAGGGACAGGGGGCTGAACACTGAAGCTTTCTTT. This encodes CASRDRGLNTEAFF.